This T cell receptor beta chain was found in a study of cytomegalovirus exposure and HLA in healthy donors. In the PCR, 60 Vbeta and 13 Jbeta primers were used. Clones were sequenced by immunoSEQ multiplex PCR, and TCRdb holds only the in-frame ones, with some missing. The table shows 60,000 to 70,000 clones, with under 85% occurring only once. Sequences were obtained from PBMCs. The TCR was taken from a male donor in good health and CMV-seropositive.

As DNA, the CDR3 is TGTGCCAGCAGTTTATTCGTGGGGAGCGGGAACACCATATATTTT. As protein: CASSLFVGSGNTIYF. V gene TRBV28 combines with J gene TRBJ1-3; D gene ambiguous. Germline-derived CDR1 and CDR2 are MDHEN and SYDVKM. The CDR3 contains 15 residues. Trimming shortened V by 1 base and J by 7 bases, and 14 bases separated the two germline ends.